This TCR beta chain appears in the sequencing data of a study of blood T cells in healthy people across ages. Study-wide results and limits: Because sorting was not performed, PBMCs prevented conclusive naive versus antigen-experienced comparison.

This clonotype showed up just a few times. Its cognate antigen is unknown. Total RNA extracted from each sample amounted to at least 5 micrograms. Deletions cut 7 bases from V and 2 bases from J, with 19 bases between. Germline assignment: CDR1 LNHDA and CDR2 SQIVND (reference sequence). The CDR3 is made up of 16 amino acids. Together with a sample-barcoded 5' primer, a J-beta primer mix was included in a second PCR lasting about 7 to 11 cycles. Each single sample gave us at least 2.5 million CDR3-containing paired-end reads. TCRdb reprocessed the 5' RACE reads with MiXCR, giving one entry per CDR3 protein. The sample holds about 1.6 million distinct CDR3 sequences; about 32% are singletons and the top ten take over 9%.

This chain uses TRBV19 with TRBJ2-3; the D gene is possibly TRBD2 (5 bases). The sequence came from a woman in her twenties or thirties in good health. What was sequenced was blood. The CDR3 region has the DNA TGTGCCAGTACCGTGGGGAGTAGCAGATCCACAGATACGCAGTATTTT. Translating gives CASTVGSSRSTDTQYF.